The rows below give T cell receptor beta chains drawn from one sample of a study of blood T cell repertoires in COVID-19. Some clones are missing from TCRdb's copy, which holds only in-frame ones; the method was immunoSEQ multiplex PCR. The table records around 250,000 clones, approximately 90% of them present only once. Input material: PBMCs or T cells enriched from blood (not recorded which). The receptors come from a young woman who had recovered from COVID-19. CDR3s include the opening cysteine and the closing phenylalanine or tryptophan. Each record gives: V gene, CDR3 length, D gene, J gene, clone size, CDR3 DNA, CDR3 protein. A D gene is named only where the DNA matches it firmly. Clone size is stated in some rows and not others, as once, few, many or a class when expanded.

v_call: TRBV5-5; cdr3_length: 16; d_call: TRBD2; j_call: TRBJ2-3; clone_size: NA; cdr3_nt: TGTGCCAGCAGCTTGTGGTCCCCGGGAGGGACGGATACGCAGTATTTT; cdr3_aa: CASSLWSPGGTDTQYF
v_call: TRBV4-1; cdr3_length: 13; d_call: NA; j_call: TRBJ1-1; clone_size: few; cdr3_nt: TGCGCCAGCAGCCAAACAGAGAACACTGAAGCTTTCTTT; cdr3_aa: CASSQTENTEAFF
v_call: TRBV7-6; cdr3_length: 17; d_call: NA; j_call: TRBJ2-2; clone_size: once; cdr3_nt: TGTGCCAGCAGCTTCCCTTGGGGACATCCGAACACCGGGGAGCTGTTTTTT; cdr3_aa: CASSFPWGHPNTGELFF
v_call: TRBV4-1; cdr3_length: 14; d_call: NA; j_call: TRBJ1-1; clone_size: NA; cdr3_nt: TGCGCCAGCAGGAACAGGGCCATGAACACTGAAGCTTTCTTT; cdr3_aa: CASRNRAMNTEAFF
v_call: TRBV4-1; cdr3_length: 18; d_call: NA; j_call: TRBJ2-3; clone_size: NA; cdr3_nt: TGCGCCAGCAGCCAAGATAGGGAGCGGAGCTCTAGCACAGATACGCAGTATTTT; cdr3_aa: CASSQDRERSSSTDTQYF
v_call: TRBV29-1; cdr3_length: 13; d_call: NA; j_call: TRBJ1-6; clone_size: NA; cdr3_nt: TGCAGCGTGGGTCGGGGAGATAATTCACCCCTCCACTTT; cdr3_aa: CSVGRGDNSPLHF
v_call: TRBV11-2; cdr3_length: 15; d_call: NA; j_call: TRBJ2-7; clone_size: NA; cdr3_nt: TGTGCCAGCAGCTTATTTCCGGGACATATCTACGAGCAGTACTTC; cdr3_aa: CASSLFPGHIYEQYF
v_call: TRBV4-3; cdr3_length: 15; d_call: TRBD2; j_call: TRBJ2-7; clone_size: NA; cdr3_nt: TGCGCCAGCAGCCAAGCTAGCGGAGGCCCCTACGAGCAGTACTTC; cdr3_aa: CASSQASGGPYEQYF
v_call: TRBV5-6; cdr3_length: 14; d_call: TRBD1; j_call: TRBJ1-1; clone_size: NA; cdr3_nt: TGTGCCAGCAGCTGGCCTGGACAGGGCACTGAAGCTTTCTTT; cdr3_aa: CASSWPGQGTEAFF
v_call: TRBV7-8; cdr3_length: 14; d_call: TRBD1; j_call: TRBJ1-3; clone_size: once; cdr3_nt: TGTGCCAGCAGCTCCGGGACAGGGGGAAACACCATATATTTT; cdr3_aa: CASSSGTGGNTIYF
v_call: TRBV18; cdr3_length: 13; d_call: NA; j_call: TRBJ2-3; clone_size: NA; cdr3_nt: TGTGCCAGCTCACGGGGCAATCGGGATACGCAGTATTTT; cdr3_aa: CASSRGNRDTQYF
v_call: TRBV24-1; cdr3_length: 15; d_call: TRBD1; j_call: TRBJ2-2; clone_size: NA; cdr3_nt: TGTGCCACCAGTGGTGACAGGGGGCGAATCGGGGAGCTGTTTTTT; cdr3_aa: CATSGDRGRIGELFF
v_call: TRBV18; cdr3_length: 17; d_call: TRBD1; j_call: TRBJ1-1; clone_size: NA; cdr3_nt: TGTGCCAGCTCACCGAAGGGACAGCCTCGGCTTTCTACTGAAGCTTTCTTT; cdr3_aa: CASSPKGQPRLSTEAFF
v_call: TRBV5-6; cdr3_length: 13; d_call: NA; j_call: TRBJ2-3; clone_size: NA; cdr3_nt: TGTGCCAGCAGGCGTTTTAGCACAGATACGCAGTATTTT; cdr3_aa: CASRRFSTDTQYF
v_call: TRBV5-6; cdr3_length: 16; d_call: NA; j_call: TRBJ1-2; clone_size: NA; cdr3_nt: TGTGCCAGCAGCCATGCGGCAGGGGTAAATTACTATGGCTACACCTTC; cdr3_aa: CASSHAAGVNYYGYTF
v_call: TRBV29-1; cdr3_length: 13; d_call: NA; j_call: TRBJ1-6; clone_size: NA; cdr3_nt: TGCAGCGTTGAAGATCAGGGACTCCCACCCCTCCACTTT; cdr3_aa: CSVEDQGLPPLHF
v_call: TRBV28; cdr3_length: 15; d_call: TRBD1; j_call: TRBJ1-5; clone_size: NA; cdr3_nt: TGTGCCAGCAGCCACAGGGGGGAATATGAACAGCCCCAGCATTTT; cdr3_aa: CASSHRGEYEQPQHF
v_call: TRBV24-1; cdr3_length: 18; d_call: TRBD1; j_call: TRBJ2-6; clone_size: NA; cdr3_nt: TGTGCCACCAGTGATTCTCAGGGGGCGGTATCTGGGGCCAACGTCCTGACTTTC; cdr3_aa: CATSDSQGAVSGANVLTF
v_call: TRBV7-6; cdr3_length: 14; d_call: NA; j_call: TRBJ2-5; clone_size: NA; cdr3_nt: TGTGCCAGCAGCGGGGTAGCGGAGAAAGGGACCCAGTACTTC; cdr3_aa: CASSGVAEKGTQYF
v_call: TRBV11-3; cdr3_length: 12; d_call: NA; j_call: TRBJ2-3; clone_size: once; cdr3_nt: TGTGCCAGCAGCCTCGACAGGGATACGCAGTATTTT; cdr3_aa: CASSLDRDTQYF
v_call: TRBV11-3; cdr3_length: 15; d_call: NA; j_call: TRBJ2-1; clone_size: once; cdr3_nt: TGTGCCAGCAGCCTTACGGGACTTTCATCCAATGAGCAGTTCTTC; cdr3_aa: CASSLTGLSSNEQFF
v_call: TRBV7-2; cdr3_length: 16; d_call: TRBD1; j_call: TRBJ1-3; clone_size: NA; cdr3_nt: TGTGCCAGCAGCTTAGGGACAGGGGGTGCTGGAAACACCATATATTTT; cdr3_aa: CASSLGTGGAGNTIYF
v_call: TRBV28; cdr3_length: 15; d_call: TRBD1; j_call: TRBJ2-7; clone_size: NA; cdr3_nt: TGTGCCAGCAGTTTAGGGTGGCAGGGGGCGCCTGAGCAGTACTTC; cdr3_aa: CASSLGWQGAPEQYF
v_call: TRBV11-2; cdr3_length: 16; d_call: TRBD1; j_call: TRBJ1-1; clone_size: NA; cdr3_nt: TGTGCCAGCAGCCATAGGACAGGGGGGATGAACACTGAAGCTTTCTTT; cdr3_aa: CASSHRTGGMNTEAFF
v_call: TRBV29-1; cdr3_length: 17; d_call: TRBD1; j_call: TRBJ2-1; clone_size: many; cdr3_nt: TGCAGCGTTGCCGTTCTCTCCGGGACAGGCGACCTCAATGAGCAGTTCTTC; cdr3_aa: CSVAVLSGTGDLNEQFF
v_call: TRBV19; cdr3_length: 13; d_call: TRBD1; j_call: TRBJ2-1; clone_size: NA; cdr3_nt: TGTGCCAGTAGTGTGGACAGGGGGCGGGAGCAGTTCTTC; cdr3_aa: CASSVDRGREQFF